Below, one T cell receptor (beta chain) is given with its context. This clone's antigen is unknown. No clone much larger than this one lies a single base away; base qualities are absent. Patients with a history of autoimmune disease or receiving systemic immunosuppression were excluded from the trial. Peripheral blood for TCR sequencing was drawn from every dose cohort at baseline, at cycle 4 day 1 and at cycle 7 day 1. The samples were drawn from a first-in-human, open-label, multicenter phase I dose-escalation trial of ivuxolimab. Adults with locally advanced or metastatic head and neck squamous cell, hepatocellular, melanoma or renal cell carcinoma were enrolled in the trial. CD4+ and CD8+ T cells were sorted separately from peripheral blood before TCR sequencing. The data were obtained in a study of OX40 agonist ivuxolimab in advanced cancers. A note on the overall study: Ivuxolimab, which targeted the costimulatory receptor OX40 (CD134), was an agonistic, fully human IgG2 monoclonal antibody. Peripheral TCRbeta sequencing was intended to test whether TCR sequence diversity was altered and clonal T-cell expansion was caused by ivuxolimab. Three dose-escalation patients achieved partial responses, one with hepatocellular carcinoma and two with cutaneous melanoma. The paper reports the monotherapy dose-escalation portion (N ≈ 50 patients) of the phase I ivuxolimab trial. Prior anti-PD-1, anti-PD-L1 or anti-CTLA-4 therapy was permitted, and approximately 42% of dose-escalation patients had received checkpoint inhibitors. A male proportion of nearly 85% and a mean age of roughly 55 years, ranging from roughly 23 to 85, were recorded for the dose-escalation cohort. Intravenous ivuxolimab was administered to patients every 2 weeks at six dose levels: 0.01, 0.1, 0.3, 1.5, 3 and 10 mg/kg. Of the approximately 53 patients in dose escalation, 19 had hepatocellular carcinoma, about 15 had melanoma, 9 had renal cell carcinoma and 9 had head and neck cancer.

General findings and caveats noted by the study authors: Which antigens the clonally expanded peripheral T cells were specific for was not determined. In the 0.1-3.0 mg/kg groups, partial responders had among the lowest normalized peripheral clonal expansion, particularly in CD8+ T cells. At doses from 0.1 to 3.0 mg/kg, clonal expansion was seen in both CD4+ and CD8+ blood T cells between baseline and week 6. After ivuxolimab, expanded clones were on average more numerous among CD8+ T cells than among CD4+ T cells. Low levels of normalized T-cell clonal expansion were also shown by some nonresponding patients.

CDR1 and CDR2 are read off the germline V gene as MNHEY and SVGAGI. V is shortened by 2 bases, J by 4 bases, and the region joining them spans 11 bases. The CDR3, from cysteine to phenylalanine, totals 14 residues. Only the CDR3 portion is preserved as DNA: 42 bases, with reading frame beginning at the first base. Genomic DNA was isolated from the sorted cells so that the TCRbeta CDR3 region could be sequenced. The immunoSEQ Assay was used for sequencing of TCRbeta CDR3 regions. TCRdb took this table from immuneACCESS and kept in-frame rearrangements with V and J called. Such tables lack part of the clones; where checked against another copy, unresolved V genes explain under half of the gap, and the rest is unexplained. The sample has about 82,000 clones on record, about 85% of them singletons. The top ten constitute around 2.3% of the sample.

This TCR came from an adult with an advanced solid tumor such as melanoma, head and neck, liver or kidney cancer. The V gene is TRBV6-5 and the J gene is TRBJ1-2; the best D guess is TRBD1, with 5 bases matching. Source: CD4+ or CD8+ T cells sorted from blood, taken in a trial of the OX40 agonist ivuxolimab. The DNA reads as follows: TGTGCCAGCAGTTACGGGGCGCCGGGCTATGGCTACACCTTC. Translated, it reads CASSYGAPGYGYTF.